These T cell receptor beta chains were read from a single sample in a study of Ad26.COV2.S vaccination and SARS-CoV-2 variants. Repertoires were generated with immunoSEQ multiplex PCR, while TCRdb's copy carries only in-frame clones and drops some. The table includes 350,000 to 400,000 clones, approximately 86% detected once. The material sequenced was peripheral blood, taken in a trial of Ad26.COV2.S vaccine versus placebo. These TCRs come from a person between 18 and 59 years old who received the Ad26.COV2.S COVID-19 vaccine or a placebo. The CDR3 runs from the conserved cysteine through the conserved F or W. D genes are given only for firm matches. The size entry is marked missing in some rows and otherwise reads once, few, many or a size class.

j_call d_call clone_size v_call cdr3_nt cdr3_aa
TRBJ1-2 TRBD1 . TRBV24-1 TGTGCCACCAGTGATTCATGGACCGGGACAGCCAGTGGGGGCTACACCTTC CATSDSWTGTASGGYTF
TRBJ2-2 TRBD2 . TRBV27 TGTGCCAGCACCTCGGGGGGATACACCGGGGAGCTGTTTTTT CASTSGGYTGELFF
TRBJ2-3 . many TRBV4-1 TGCGCCAGCAGCCAAGATAGGGGACTCAGGATATCAGATACGCAGTATTTT CASSQDRGLRISDTQYF
TRBJ2-2 . . TRBV5-1 TGCGCCAGCAGTTCCGGGACTCCGACCGGGGAGCTGTTTTTT CASSSGTPTGELFF
TRBJ1-1 . . TRBV30 TGTGCCTGGGGCGACGACGGGTATGAAGCTTTCTTT CAWGDDGYEAFF
TRBJ1-5 TRBD1 few TRBV7-2 TGTGCCAGCAGCTTAAACCAGGGGGAGGATCAGCCCCAGCATTTT CASSLNQGEDQPQHF
TRBJ2-5 . . TRBV7-8 TGTGCCAGCAGCTTAGGGCGGATAGGGGTAGAGACCCAGTACTTC CASSLGRIGVETQYF
TRBJ1-1 TRBD1 . TRBV7-9 TGTGCCAGCAGCTCGACAGGGAAATGGTCTGAAGCTTTCTTT CASSSTGKWSEAFF
TRBJ1-1 TRBD1 . TRBV7-9 TGTGCCAGCAGCCCCCGAGGGACAGGGGGAAAGGTAACTGAAGCTTTCTTT CASSPRGTGGKVTEAFF
TRBJ1-2 TRBD1 few TRBV2 TGTGCCAGCAGTGGACAGGGGTCAAACTATGGCTACACCTTC CASSGQGSNYGYTF
TRBJ1-6 TRBD1 once TRBV30 TGTGCCTGGAGCGGCGGGACAGGGGATTCACCCCTCCACTTT CAWSGGTGDSPLHF
TRBJ2-5 . . TRBV14 TGTGCCAGCAGCCACATGGGGGCTTCAGAGACCCAGTACTTC CASSHMGASETQYF
TRBJ2-2 TRBD2 . TRBV11-3 TGTGCCAGCAGTTGGACTAGCGGGGGGAACACCGGGGAGCTGTTTTTT CASSWTSGGNTGELFF
TRBJ2-1 TRBD2 . TRBV6-5 TGTGCCAGCATGGGGACTAGCGGGGGTAATGAGCAGTTCTTC CASMGTSGGNEQFF
TRBJ2-5 . . TRBV3-1/TRBV3-2 TGTGCCAGCAGCAAAACGGGGAGCCGGCAAGAGACCCAGTACTTC CASSKTGSRQETQYF
TRBJ1-1 TRBD1 . TRBV7-9 TGTGCCAGCAGTGGAAGATACAGGGGCCTGGCCCACATGAACACTGAAGCTTTCTTT CASSGRYRGLAHMNTEAFF
TRBJ1-6 . . TRBV2 TGTGCCAGCAAGGGCAGGATTAATTCACCCCTCCACTTT CASKGRINSPLHF
TRBJ1-5 . . TRBV27 TGTGCCAGCAGTTGGGGCAGCAATCAGCCCCAGCATTTT CASSWGSNQPQHF
TRBJ2-1 . . TRBV7-9 TGTGCCAGCAGCTACAGGAGATTGGACAATGAGCAGTTCTTC CASSYRRLDNEQFF
TRBJ1-4 . . TRBV7-2 TGTGCCAGCAGCTCCACAGTGGGAACTAATGAAAAACTGTTTTTT CASSSTVGTNEKLFF
TRBJ1-2 TRBD1 . TRBV6-6 TGTGCCAGCAGTACTGAATCGGGACAGGGGAACTATGGCTACACCTTC CASSTESGQGNYGYTF
TRBJ2-1 . once TRBV20-1 TGCAGTGCTAGTAGCCCCTACAATGAGCAGTTCTTC CSASSPYNEQFF
TRBJ1-4 TRBD1 . TRBV27 TGTGCCAGCAGTTTAAACCCGGGACAGGAGCTTGAAAAACTGTTTTTT CASSLNPGQELEKLFF
TRBJ1-4 . once TRBV20-1 TGCAGTGCGAGTCGCCCCCAAATTACAACAACTAATGAAAAACTGTTTTTT CSASRPQITTTNEKLFF
TRBJ2-1 . . TRBV29-1 TGCAGCGTTGATCTAGGGGGTTCCTACAATGAGCAGTTCTTC CSVDLGGSYNEQFF
TRBJ2-7 . . TRBV4-3 TGCGCCAGCAGCCCAACAGGGTTTGTCCACGAGCAGTACTTC CASSPTGFVHEQYF
TRBJ2-1 TRBD2 . TRBV4-1 TGCGCCAGCAGCCAAGGGGGGCTAGCGGGGACTAATGAGCAGTTCTTC CASSQGGLAGTNEQFF
TRBJ1-5 . . TRBV3-1/TRBV3-2 TGTGCCAGCAGCCAAGAGGGTGTCCCGCCCCAGCATTTT CASSQEGVPPQHF
TRBJ1-3 . . TRBV25-1 TGTGCCAGCAGTAATTTAGGAAACTCTGGAAACACCATATATTTT CASSNLGNSGNTIYF
TRBJ1-3 . . TRBV5-1 TGCGCCAGCAGCGTATCAGGGTACTCTGGAAACACCATATATTTT CASSVSGYSGNTIYF
TRBJ2-1 TRBD2 once TRBV11-3 TGTGCCAGCAGCCCCGGGACTAGCGGCTACAATGAGCAGTTCTTC CASSPGTSGYNEQFF
TRBJ2-3 . . TRBV7-2 TGTGCCAGCAGCTTACTTTTCTCTAGCACAGATACGCAGTATTTT CASSLLFSSTDTQYF
TRBJ2-1 . . TRBV6-2/TRBV6-3 TGTGCCAGCAGTTCGCTCGGGGCAGGGAAACATGAGCAGTTCTTC CASSSLGAGKHEQFF
TRBJ2-1 TRBD1 . TRBV27 TGTGCCAGCAGTTTTCTAGGGACAGGGCCCTACAATGAGCAGTTCTTC CASSFLGTGPYNEQFF
TRBJ1-1 . few TRBV7-8 TGTGCCAGCAGACTTCTCTCGGGAGTGATGAACACTGAAGCTTTCTTT CASRLLSGVMNTEAFF
TRBJ2-4 . . TRBV18 TGTGCCAGCTCACCCACCCGAAGTGAAAACATTCAGTACTTC CASSPTRSENIQYF
TRBJ1-5 . . TRBV7-9 TGTGCCAGCAGCTTAGGGATACAGCCCCAGCATTTT CASSLGIQPQHF
TRBJ1-1 . . TRBV30 TGTGCCTGGAGTGTAGAGAGGGACACTGAAGCTTTCTTT CAWSVERDTEAFF
TRBJ1-1 . . TRBV5-4 TGTGCCAGCAGCCCGGACAGCTTCACTGAAGCTTTCTTT CASSPDSFTEAFF
TRBJ1-5 TRBD1 . TRBV6-5 TGTGCCAGCAGCCCCGACAGGGTGGTGGATCAGCCCCAGCATTTT CASSPDRVVDQPQHF
TRBJ2-3 TRBD2 . TRBV4-1 TGCGCCAGCAGCCAAGAGGTAGCGGGGGATTTCACAGATACGCAGTATTTT CASSQEVAGDFTDTQYF
TRBJ1-3 . . TRBV5-6 TGTGCCAGCAGCTTGGGGCTCTCTGGAAACACCATATATTTT CASSLGLSGNTIYF
TRBJ1-6 . . TRBV4-1 TGCGCCAGCAGCCAATGGATACAGCCGAATTCACCCCTCCACTTT CASSQWIQPNSPLHF
TRBJ1-2 . . TRBV5-1 TGCGCCAGCAGCTCGGACAGCTATGGCTACACCTTC CASSSDSYGYTF
TRBJ1-6 . . TRBV4-2 TGTGCCAGCAGCCAAGGCGGGGTGAGCTCCTATAATTCACCCCTCCACTTT CASSQGGVSSYNSPLHF
TRBJ1-1 . . TRBV2 TGTGCCAGCAGTTACTCTGGAGCTTTCTTT CASSYSGAFF
TRBJ1-3 . once TRBV7-2 TGTGCCAGCAGCTTACAGGGTAGCTCTGGAAACACCATATATTTT CASSLQGSSGNTIYF
TRBJ1-3 . . TRBV10-3 TGTGCCACTACGGGACTATCTGGAAACACCATATATTTT CATTGLSGNTIYF
TRBJ2-5 . . TRBV6-5 TGTGCCAGCTGCCGGGGGGCGGGGGAGACCCAGTACTTC CASCRGAGETQYF
TRBJ2-7 . . TRBV2 TGTGCCAGCAGGCCCCAGGGGGGGACCTACGAGCAGTACTTC CASRPQGGTYEQYF
TRBJ1-1 TRBD1 . TRBV6-5 TGTGCCAGCAGTCGGGACAGAGGGATGAACACTGAAGCTTTCTTT CASSRDRGMNTEAFF